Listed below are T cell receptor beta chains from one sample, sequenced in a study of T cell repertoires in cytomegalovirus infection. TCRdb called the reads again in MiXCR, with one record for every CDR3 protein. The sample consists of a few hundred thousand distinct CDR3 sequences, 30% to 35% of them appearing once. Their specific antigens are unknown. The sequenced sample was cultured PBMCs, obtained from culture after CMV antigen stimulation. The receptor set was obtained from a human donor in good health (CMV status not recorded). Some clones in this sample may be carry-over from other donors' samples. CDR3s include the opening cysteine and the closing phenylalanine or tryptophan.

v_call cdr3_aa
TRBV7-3 CASSLMAGDTQYF
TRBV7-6 CASSETRGSTDTQYF
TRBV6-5 CASSSPFEAHTGELFF
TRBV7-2 CASSSQASRETQYF
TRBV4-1 CASSQAEQGSYEQYF
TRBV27 CASTLPNEKLFF
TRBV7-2 CASSPSKETQYF
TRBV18 CASSPPDRETQYF
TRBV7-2 CASRGGRGSYNEQFF
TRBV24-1 CATSDWGTANTGELFF